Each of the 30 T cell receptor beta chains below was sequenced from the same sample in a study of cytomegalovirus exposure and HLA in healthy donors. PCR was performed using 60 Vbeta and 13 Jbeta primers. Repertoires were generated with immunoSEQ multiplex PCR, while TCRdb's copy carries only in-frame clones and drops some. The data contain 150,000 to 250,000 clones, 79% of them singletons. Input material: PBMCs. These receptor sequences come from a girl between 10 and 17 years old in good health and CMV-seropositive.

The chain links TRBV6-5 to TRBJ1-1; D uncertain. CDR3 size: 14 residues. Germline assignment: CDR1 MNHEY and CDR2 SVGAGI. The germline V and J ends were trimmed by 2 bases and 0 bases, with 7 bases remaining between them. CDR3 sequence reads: CASSYGSMNTEAFF. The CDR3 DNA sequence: TGTGCCAGCAGTTACGGGAGCATGAACACTGAAGCTTTCTTT.

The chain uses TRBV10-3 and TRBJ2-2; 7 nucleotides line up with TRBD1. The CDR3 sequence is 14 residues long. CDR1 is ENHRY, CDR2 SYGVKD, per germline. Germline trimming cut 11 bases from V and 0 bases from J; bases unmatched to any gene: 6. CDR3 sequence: CAATGSSNTGELFF. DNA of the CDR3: TGTGCCGCGACAGGGTCTTCGAACACCGGGGAGCTGTTTTTT.

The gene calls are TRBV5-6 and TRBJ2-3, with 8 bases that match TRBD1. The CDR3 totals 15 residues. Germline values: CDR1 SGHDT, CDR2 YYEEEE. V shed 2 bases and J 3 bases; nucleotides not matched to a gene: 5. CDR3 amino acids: CASSFRQGITDTQYF. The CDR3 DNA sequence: TGTGCCAGCAGCTTCCGACAGGGGATAACAGATACGCAGTATTTT.

The chain's CDR3 is CASSLVWGEADTQYF. CDR3 nucleotide sequence: TGTGCCAGCAGCTTAGTTTGGGGGGAAGCAGATACGCAGTATTTT. The chain recombines TRBV7-2 with TRBJ2-3, with a tentative D call TRBD2 (6 bases). Germline lookup yields CDR1 SGHTA and CDR2 FQGNSA. The CDR3 runs to 15 residues. Deletions cut 1 base from V and 4 bases from J, with 12 bases between.

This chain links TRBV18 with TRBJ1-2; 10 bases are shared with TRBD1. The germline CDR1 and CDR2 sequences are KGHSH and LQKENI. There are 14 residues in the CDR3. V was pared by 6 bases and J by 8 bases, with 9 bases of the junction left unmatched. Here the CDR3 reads CASSPGQGVGGYTF. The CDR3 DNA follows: TGTGCCAGCTCCCCCGGACAGGGGGTTGGCGGCTACACCTTC.

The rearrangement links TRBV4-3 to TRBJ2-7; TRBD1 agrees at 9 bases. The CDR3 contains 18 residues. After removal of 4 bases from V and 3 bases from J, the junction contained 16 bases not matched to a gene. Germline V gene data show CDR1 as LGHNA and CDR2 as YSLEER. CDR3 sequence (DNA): TGCGCCAGCAGCCCCCGGGACAGGGTCCGCTTTTTTCACTACGAGCAGTACTTC. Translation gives CASSPRDRVRFFHYEQYF.

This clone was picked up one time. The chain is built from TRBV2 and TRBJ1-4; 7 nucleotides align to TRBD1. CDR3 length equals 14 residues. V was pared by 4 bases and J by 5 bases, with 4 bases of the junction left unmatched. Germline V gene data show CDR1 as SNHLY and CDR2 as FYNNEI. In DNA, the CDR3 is TGTGCCAGCAGTGGACAGGGCCTAAATGAAAAACTGTTTTTT. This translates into CASSGQGLNEKLFF.

Here the CDR3 DNA reads TGCGCCAGCAGCCAAGAACCGGTGCAGGGAGGATATCAGCCCCAGCATTTT. Amino acid sequence: CASSQEPVQGGYQPQHF. The V gene is TRBV4-1, the J gene TRBJ1-5, with D possibly TRBD1 on 5 matching bases. With 0 bases removed from V and 5 bases from J, the gap between germline ends came to 17 bases. Germline V CDR1 and CDR2: MGHRA, YSYEKL. The CDR3 has 17 amino acids.

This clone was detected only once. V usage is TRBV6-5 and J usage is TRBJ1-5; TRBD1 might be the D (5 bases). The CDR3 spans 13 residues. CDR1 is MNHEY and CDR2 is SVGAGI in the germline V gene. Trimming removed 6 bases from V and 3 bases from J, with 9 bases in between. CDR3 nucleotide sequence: TGTGCCAGCAGGCAGGGAAACAATCAGCCCCAGCATTTT. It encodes CASRQGNNQPQHF.

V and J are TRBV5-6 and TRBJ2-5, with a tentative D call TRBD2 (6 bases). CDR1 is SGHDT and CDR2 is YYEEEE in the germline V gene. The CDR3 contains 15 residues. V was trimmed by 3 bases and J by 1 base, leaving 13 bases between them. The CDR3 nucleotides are TGTGCCAGCAGCTGGGGGGTGCATTCCCAAGAGACCCAGTACTTC. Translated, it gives CASSWGVHSQETQYF.

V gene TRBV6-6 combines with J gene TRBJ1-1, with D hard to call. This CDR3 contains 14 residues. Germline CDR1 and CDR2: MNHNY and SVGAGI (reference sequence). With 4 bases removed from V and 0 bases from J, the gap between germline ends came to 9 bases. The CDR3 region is CASSSGRMNTEAFF. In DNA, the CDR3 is TGTGCCAGCAGTTCTGGCAGAATGAACACTGAAGCTTTCTTT.

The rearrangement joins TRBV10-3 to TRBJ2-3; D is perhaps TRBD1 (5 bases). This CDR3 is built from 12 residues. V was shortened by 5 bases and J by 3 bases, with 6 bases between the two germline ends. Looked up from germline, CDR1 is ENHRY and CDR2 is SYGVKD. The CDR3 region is CAISQGTDTQYF. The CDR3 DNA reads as TGTGCCATCAGTCAGGGTACAGATACGCAGTATTTT.

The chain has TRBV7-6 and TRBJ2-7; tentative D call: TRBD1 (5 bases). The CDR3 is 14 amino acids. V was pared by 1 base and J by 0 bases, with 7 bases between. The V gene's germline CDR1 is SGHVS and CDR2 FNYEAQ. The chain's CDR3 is CASSLEGSSYEQYF. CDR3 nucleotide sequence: TGTGCCAGCAGCTTAGAGGGGTCCTCCTACGAGCAGTACTTC.

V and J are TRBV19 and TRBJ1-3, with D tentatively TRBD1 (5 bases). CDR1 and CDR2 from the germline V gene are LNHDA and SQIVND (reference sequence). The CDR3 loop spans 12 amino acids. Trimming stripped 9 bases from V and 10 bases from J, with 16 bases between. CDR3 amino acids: CARAAQSGTIYF. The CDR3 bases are TGTGCCAGAGCAGCCCAGTCAGGGACCATATATTTT.

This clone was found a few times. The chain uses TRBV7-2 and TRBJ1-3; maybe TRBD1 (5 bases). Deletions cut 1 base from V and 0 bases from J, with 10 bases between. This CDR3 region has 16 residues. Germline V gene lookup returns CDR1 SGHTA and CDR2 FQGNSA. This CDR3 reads CASSLEPGLSGNTIYF. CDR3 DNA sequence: TGTGCCAGCAGCTTAGAGCCGGGACTCTCTGGAAACACCATATATTTT.

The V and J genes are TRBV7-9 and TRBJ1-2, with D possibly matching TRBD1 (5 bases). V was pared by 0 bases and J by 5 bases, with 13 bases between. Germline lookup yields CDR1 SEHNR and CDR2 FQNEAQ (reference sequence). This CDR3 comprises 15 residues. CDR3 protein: CASSLALRGGYGYTF. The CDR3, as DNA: TGTGCCAGCAGCTTAGCGCTGAGGGGAGGGTATGGCTACACCTTC.

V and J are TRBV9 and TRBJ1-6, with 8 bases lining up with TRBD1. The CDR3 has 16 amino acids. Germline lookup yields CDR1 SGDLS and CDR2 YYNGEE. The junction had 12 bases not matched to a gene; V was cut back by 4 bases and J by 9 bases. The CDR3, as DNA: TGTGCCAGCAGCTTGAGGACAGGGACGGATGTTTCACCCCTCCACTTT. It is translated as CASSLRTGTDVSPLHF.

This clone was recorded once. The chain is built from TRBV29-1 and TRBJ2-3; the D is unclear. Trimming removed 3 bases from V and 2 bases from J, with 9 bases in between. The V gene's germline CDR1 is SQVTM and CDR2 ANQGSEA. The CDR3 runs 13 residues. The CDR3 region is CSVDRLLTDTQYF. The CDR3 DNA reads TGCAGCGTTGACCGACTTCTCACAGATACGCAGTATTTT.

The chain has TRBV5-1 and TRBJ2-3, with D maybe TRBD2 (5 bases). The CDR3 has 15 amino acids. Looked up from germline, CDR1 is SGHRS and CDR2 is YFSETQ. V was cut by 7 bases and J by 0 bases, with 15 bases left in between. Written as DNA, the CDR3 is TGCGCCAGCGGCTCCCTGGGCGGGAGCACAGATACGCAGTATTTT. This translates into CASGSLGGSTDTQYF.

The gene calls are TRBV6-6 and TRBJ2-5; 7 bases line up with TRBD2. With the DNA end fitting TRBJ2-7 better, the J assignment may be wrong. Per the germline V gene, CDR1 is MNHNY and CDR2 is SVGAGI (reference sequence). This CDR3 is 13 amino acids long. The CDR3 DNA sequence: TGTGCCAGCACGGGAGGACCGACGGACGAGCAGTACTTC. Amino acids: CASTGGPTDEQYF.

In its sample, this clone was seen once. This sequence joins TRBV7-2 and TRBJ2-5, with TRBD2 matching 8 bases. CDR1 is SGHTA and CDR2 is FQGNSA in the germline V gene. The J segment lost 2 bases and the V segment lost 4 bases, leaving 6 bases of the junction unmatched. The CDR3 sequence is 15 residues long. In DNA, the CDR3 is TGTGCCAGCAGCTCGGTTAGCGGGATTCAAGAGACCCAGTACTTC. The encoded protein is CASSSVSGIQETQYF.

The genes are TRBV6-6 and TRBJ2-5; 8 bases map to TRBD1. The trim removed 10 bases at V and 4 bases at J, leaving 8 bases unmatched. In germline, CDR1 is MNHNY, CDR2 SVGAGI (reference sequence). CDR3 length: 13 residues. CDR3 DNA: TGTGCCACCCTGACAGGGGAGGCAGAGACCCAGTACTTC. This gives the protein CATLTGEAETQYF.

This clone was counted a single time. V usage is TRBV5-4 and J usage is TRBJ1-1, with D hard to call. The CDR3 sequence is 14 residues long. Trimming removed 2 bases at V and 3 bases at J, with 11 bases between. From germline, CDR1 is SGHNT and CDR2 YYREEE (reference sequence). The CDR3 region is CASSFLSADTEAFF. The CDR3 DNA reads TGTGCCAGCAGCTTTTTATCGGCGGACACTGAAGCTTTCTTT.

The CDR3 DNA reads TGCGCCAGCAGCCAAGAGGGACTAGCGGGGGGTGGCGCCGGGGAGCTGTTTTTT. This encodes CASSQEGLAGGGAGELFF. The rearrangement uses TRBV4-3 and TRBJ2-2, with 15 bases fitting TRBD2. The CDR3 runs 18 residues. Germline-derived CDR1 and CDR2 are LGHNA and YSLEER. The V gene end was trimmed by 0 bases and the J gene end by 6 bases; junction bases not matched to a gene: 5.

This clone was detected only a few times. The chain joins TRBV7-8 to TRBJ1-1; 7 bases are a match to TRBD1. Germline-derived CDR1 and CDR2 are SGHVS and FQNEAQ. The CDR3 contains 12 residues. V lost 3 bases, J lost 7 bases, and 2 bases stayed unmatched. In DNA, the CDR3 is TGTGCCAGCAGCTTTGGACAGGTTGAAGCTTTCTTT. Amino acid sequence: CASSFGQVEAFF. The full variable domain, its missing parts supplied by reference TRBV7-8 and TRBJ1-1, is GAGVSQSPRYKVAKRGQDVALRCDPISGHVSLFWYQQALGQGPEFLTYFQNEAQLDKSGLPSDRFFAERPEGSVSTLKIQRTQQEDSAVYLCASSFGQVEAFFGQGTRLTVV.

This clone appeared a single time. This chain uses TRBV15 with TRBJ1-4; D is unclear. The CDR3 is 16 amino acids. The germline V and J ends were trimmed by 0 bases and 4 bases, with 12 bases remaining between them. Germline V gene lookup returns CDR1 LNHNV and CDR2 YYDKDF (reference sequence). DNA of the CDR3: TGTGCCACCAGCAGAGATCCGGGGTTGGGTAATGAAAAACTGTTTTTT. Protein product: CATSRDPGLGNEKLFF. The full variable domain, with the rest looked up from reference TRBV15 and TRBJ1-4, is DAMVIQNPRYQVTQFGKPVTLSCSQTLNHNVMYWYQQKSSQAPKLLFHYYDKDFNNEADTPDNFQSRRPNTSFCFLDIRSPGLGDTAMYLCATSRDPGLGNEKLFFGSGTQLSVL.

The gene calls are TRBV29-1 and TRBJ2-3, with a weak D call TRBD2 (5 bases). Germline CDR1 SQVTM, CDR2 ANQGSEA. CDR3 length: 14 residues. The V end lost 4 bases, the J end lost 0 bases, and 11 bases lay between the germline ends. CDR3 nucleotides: TGCAGCGTTGGGACCGAGGGTAGCACAGATACGCAGTATTTT. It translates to CSVGTEGSTDTQYF.

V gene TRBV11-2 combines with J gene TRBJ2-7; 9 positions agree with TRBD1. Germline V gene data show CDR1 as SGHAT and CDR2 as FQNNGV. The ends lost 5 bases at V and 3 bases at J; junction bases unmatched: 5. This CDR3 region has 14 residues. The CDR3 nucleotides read TGTGCCAGCAGCCCGCGGGACAGGGACTACGAGCAGTACTTC. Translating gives CASSPRDRDYEQYF.

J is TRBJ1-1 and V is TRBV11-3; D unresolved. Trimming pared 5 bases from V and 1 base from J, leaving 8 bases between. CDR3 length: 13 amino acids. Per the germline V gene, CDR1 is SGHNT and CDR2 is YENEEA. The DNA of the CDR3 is TGTGCCAGCAGCCCCCCCGGGAACACTGAAGCTTTCTTT. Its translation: CASSPPGNTEAFF.

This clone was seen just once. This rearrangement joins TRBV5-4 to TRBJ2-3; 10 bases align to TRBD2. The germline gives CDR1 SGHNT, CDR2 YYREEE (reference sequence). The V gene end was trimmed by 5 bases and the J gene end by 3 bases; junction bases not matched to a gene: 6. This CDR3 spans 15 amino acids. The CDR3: CASRRAGGPTDTQYF. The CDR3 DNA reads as TGTGCCAGCAGGAGAGCGGGGGGGCCGACAGATACGCAGTATTTT.